The sequence of this TCR beta chain was determined in a study of a mutant IDH1 vaccine in newly diagnosed glioma. About the study: The initiation of vaccination occurred 4-6 weeks after radiotherapy alone, or with temozolomide cycles. The sex distribution of treated patients was roughly 62% male and approximately 40% female, with a mean age of roughly 40 years. Former treatment meant radiotherapy, temozolomide, or both; the majority had gotten both.

Time point given: week 35, safety follow-up. Every vaccine dose comprised 300 ug of mutant IDH1 20-mer peptide plus topical imiquimod. V lost 5 bases to trimming and J lost 0 bases, with 16 bases between them. The CDR3 sequence is 17 residues long. Germline CDR1 reads SEHNR; CDR2 reads FQNEAQ (reference sequence). Generated by immunoSEQ multiplex PCR, the TCRdb table keeps only in-frame clones and is missing some. The table has tens of thousands of clones, around four fifths seen once; the top ten hold about 4.1%. Of note for this clone: Its antigen is currently unknown.

The input for sequencing was PBMCs, taken from a glioma patient whose treatment included an IDH1 peptide vaccine. The TCR was taken from a man aged 30 to 45 with glioma. The rearrangement joins TRBV7-9 to TRBJ1-4, with a tentative D call TRBD1 (6 bases). Written as DNA, the CDR3 is TGTGCCAGCAGCGGTGAGGGGGACCATGCAACTAATGAAAAACTGTTTTTT. Its protein product is CASSGEGDHATNEKLFF.